This T cell receptor beta chain is drawn from a study of T cell repertoires in cytomegalovirus infection. Study at large: From public TCR beta signatures came an indication of both CMV infection and matching HLA type. The study, taken as a whole, reports: The study identified carriers of CMV plus the relevant HLA from cumulative public TCR beta family frequency.

Trimming took off 6 bases at V and 7 bases at J, with 22 bases between the two ends. The CDR3 length is 16 residues. Per the germline V gene, CDR1 is MNHEY and CDR2 is SVGEGT. Note on this clonotype: Its antigen is currently unknown.

MiXCR, run by TCRdb on the reads, gives a single entry per CDR3 protein. The sample includes about 310,000 distinct CDR3 sequences, around 25% seen only once; the top ten take roughly 14%. This chain links TRBV6-2 or TRBV6-3 with TRBJ2-1; a possible D gene is TRBD2 (6 bases). Specimen: cultured PBMCs, collected from culture after CMV antigen stimulation. The TCR sequence derives from a human donor in good health (CMV status not recorded). Some clones in this sample may be carry-over from other donors' samples. The CDR3 DNA follows: TGTGCCAGCAGCCACAACCTCGGGGTCGCGGGGAATGAGCAGTTCTTC. Its protein product is CASSHNLGVAGNEQFF.